Below are 31 T cell receptor beta chains sequenced from a single sample in a study of blood T cell repertoires in COVID-19. The repertoire was sequenced with immunoSEQ multiplex PCR; TCRdb's copy has only in-frame clones and lacks some. The sample holds tens of thousands of clones, 82% seen once. The sequenced sample was peripheral blood. These receptors were collected from a man of 80 years or more with acute or convalescent COVID-19.

The DNA for the CDR3 is TGTGCCAGCTCACCAACAGGTATGAACACTGAAGCTTTCTTT. The encoded protein is CASSPTGMNTEAFF. V and J are TRBV18 and TRBJ1-1, with D possibly matching TRBD1 (5 bases). Germline V gives CDR1 KGHSH, CDR2 LQKENI. This CDR3 is 14 amino acids long. Trimming cost V 2 bases and J 0 bases, with 7 bases left between them.

This CDR3 is CASSVEGNNEQFF. CDR3 DNA: TGTGCCAGCAGCGTAGAGGGGAACAATGAGCAGTTCTTC. The gene calls are TRBV9 and TRBJ2-1; maybe TRBD1 (5 bases). CDR1 is SGDLS and CDR2 is YYNGEE in the germline V gene. The CDR3 is 13 residues long. V was shortened by 0 bases and J by 5 bases, with 6 bases between the two germline ends.

This chain links TRBV7-2 with TRBJ2-1; TRBD1 is a possible D gene (6 bases). The V and J ends lost 3 bases and 1 base respectively, with 13 bases between them. Germline CDR1 and CDR2: SGHTA and FQGNSA. The CDR3 runs to 16 residues. The CDR3 coding sequence is TGTGCCAGCAGCTTGGGCCAGGGGTTTTCCTACAATGAGCAGTTCTTC. Protein sequence: CASSLGQGFSYNEQFF.

V and J are TRBV7-2 and TRBJ2-2; 8 bases match TRBD2. V was pared by 4 bases and J by 5 bases, with 3 bases of the junction left unmatched. The germline V gene encodes CDR1 SGHTA and CDR2 FQGNSA. The CDR3 covers 14 residues. As DNA, the CDR3 is TGTGCCAGCAGCTCCAGCGGGGGAACCGGGGAGCTGTTTTTT. Translating gives CASSSSGGTGELFF. The variable domain in full, with the rest retrieved from reference TRBV7-2 and TRBJ2-2, is GAGVSQSPSNKVTEKGKDVELRCDPISGHTALYWYRQSLGQGLEFLIYFQGNSAPDKSGLPSDRFSAERTGGSVSTLTIQRTQQEDSAVYLCASSSSGGTGELFFGEGSRLTVL.

This chain connects TRBV18 to TRBJ2-1, with 9 bases that match TRBD2. Germline V gene lookup returns CDR1 KGHSH and CDR2 LQKENI. The CDR3 has 18 residues. V shed 0 bases and J 7 bases; nucleotides not matched to a gene: 13. The CDR3 nucleotides are TGTGCCAGCTCACCACCACATGGTAGCGGGGGAAATGTAAATGAGCAGTTCTTC. It is translated as CASSPPHGSGGNVNEQFF.

This clone was recorded once. The V and J genes are TRBV19 and TRBJ1-5; 8 bases agree with TRBD1. Germline CDR1 LNHDA, CDR2 SQIVND (reference sequence). The CDR3 has 14 residues. The trim removed 6 bases at V and 3 bases at J, leaving 4 bases unmatched. The CDR3 nucleotides are TGTGCCAGTAGCAGGGGGCAGGACAATCAGCCCCAGCATTTT. Its protein product is CASSRGQDNQPQHF.

This sequence joins TRBV3-1 (or the pseudogene TRBV3-2) and TRBJ2-5, with 7 nucleotides matching TRBD2. This CDR3 region has 15 residues. Losses at the gene ends were 1 base for V and 2 bases for J; bases not matched to a gene: 4. Germline V lookup: CDR1 LGHDT, CDR2 YNNKEL (reference sequence). CDR3 sequence (DNA): TGTGCCAGCAGCCAAGGGGGGGGGAATCAAGAGACCCAGTACTTC. Translating gives CASSQGGGNQETQYF.

The chain uses TRBV6-6 and TRBJ2-2; 13 nucleotides agree with TRBD2. CDR3 length equals 17 residues. CDR1 MNHNY and CDR2 SVGAGI come from the germline V gene (reference sequence). The V segment lost 5 bases and the J segment 1 base; nucleotides outside the gene matches: 4. The CDR3 is CASSPRTSGGNTGELFF. CDR3 nucleotides: TGTGCCAGCAGTCCCAGGACTAGCGGGGGGAACACCGGGGAGCTGTTTTTT.

The CDR3 sequence is CASRQGSYTEAFF. The CDR3 DNA reads TGCGCCAGCAGACAGGGGTCATATACTGAAGCTTTCTTT. The gene calls are TRBV10-2 and TRBJ1-1, with TRBD1 matching 7 bases. The J segment lost 5 bases and the V segment lost 6 bases, leaving 6 bases of the junction unmatched. This CDR3 comprises 13 residues. Germline V gene lookup returns CDR1 WSHSY and CDR2 SAAADI.

The chain links TRBV10-3 to TRBJ1-5, with D tentatively TRBD1 (6 bases). V was trimmed by 0 bases and J by 5 bases, leaving 14 bases between them. Germline CDR1 ENHRY, CDR2 SYGVKD. The length of the CDR3 is 16 residues. The CDR3 loop reads CAISESVATGDQPQHF. The CDR3 coding sequence is TGTGCCATCAGTGAGTCTGTAGCGACAGGCGATCAGCCCCAGCATTTT.

The V call is TRBV6-5, the J call TRBJ2-5; maybe TRBD1 (6 bases). The CDR3 runs 14 residues. Germline lookup yields CDR1 MNHEY and CDR2 SVGAGI. The V end lost 0 bases, the J end lost 5 bases, and 10 bases lay between the germline ends. CDR3 protein: CASSYSTGYETQYF. CDR3 in DNA: TGTGCCAGCAGTTACTCAACAGGGTACGAGACCCAGTACTTC.

CDR3 coding DNA: TGCAGCGTTGAGAGCTCGGGGTGGGCTTTCTTT. Encoded protein: CSVESSGWAFF. This rearrangement joins TRBV29-1 to TRBJ1-1; D gene ambiguous. The CDR3 is made up of 11 amino acids. In germline, CDR1 is SQVTM, CDR2 ANQGSEA. The V end lost 3 bases, the J end lost 11 bases, and 13 bases lay between the germline ends. Full variable domain (remainder filled in from reference TRBV29-1 and TRBJ1-1): SAVISQKPSRDICQRGTSLTIQCQVDSQVTMMFWYRQQPGQSLTLIATANQGSEATYESGFVIDKFPISRPNLTFSTLTVSNMSPEDSSIYLCSVESSGWAFFGQGTRLTVV.

The chain links TRBV30 to TRBJ1-2; TRBD1 aligns across 9 bases. J was trimmed by 8 bases and V by 3 bases; bases with no gene match: 7. Germline CDR1 reads GTSNPN; CDR2 reads SVGIG (reference sequence). CDR3 length equals 13 residues. The CDR3 sequence is CAWRQQGARGYTF. CDR3 coding DNA: TGTGCCTGGAGACAACAGGGGGCTCGGGGCTACACCTTC.

V and J are TRBV15 and TRBJ2-1; possibly TRBD2 for D (5 bases). Germline lookup yields CDR1 LNHNV and CDR2 YYDKDF (reference sequence). V was pared by 2 bases and J by 4 bases, with 9 bases between. CDR3 length: 14 amino acids. CDR3 bases: TGTGCCACCAGCAGACTAGCCAGGTACAATGAGCAGTTCTTC. It translates to CATSRLARYNEQFF.

The V call is TRBV7-9, the J call TRBJ1-1; 12 bases align to TRBD1. J gave up 11 bases and V 0 bases, and 7 bases lay outside the gene matches. Germline CDR1 reads SEHNR; CDR2 reads FQNEAQ (reference sequence). This CDR3 is 15 amino acids long. The CDR3 bases are TGTGCCAGCAGCTTAGCAGGGACAGGGGGCGCTTGGGCTTTCTTT. It codes for CASSLAGTGGAWAFF.

This rearrangement joins TRBV29-1 to TRBJ1-3, with 7 bases matching TRBD1. The junction had 5 bases not matched to a gene; V was cut back by 8 bases and J by 7 bases. Germline V gives CDR1 SQVTM, CDR2 ANQGSEA. The CDR3 loop spans 11 amino acids. This CDR3 is CSTRQGNTIYF. The DNA of the CDR3 is TGCAGCACCCGACAGGGTAACACCATATATTTT.

V and J are TRBV28 and TRBJ1-2; D is ambiguous. The length of the CDR3 is 12 residues. Trimming removed 10 bases at V and 5 bases at J, with 14 bases between. Germline V gene lookup returns CDR1 MDHEN and CDR2 SYDVKM. CDR3 residues: CAIPGVGYGYTF. The CDR3 DNA follows: TGTGCCATCCCCGGGGTGGGGTATGGCTACACCTTC.

The chain has TRBV7-3 and TRBJ2-5; TRBD2 matches 12 bases. Germline V gene sequence: CDR1 SGHTA, CDR2 FQGTGA. V dropped 5 bases and J dropped 5; count of bases not matched to a gene: 12. This CDR3 contains 17 residues. The CDR3, as DNA: TGTGCCAGCAGCGAATCGGCTAGCGGGGGGGCCAGGGAGACCCAGTACTTC. Protein: CASSESASGGARETQYF.

The chain carries TRBV10-2 and TRBJ1-1, with 8 bases that match TRBD1. Germline lookup yields CDR1 WSHSY and CDR2 SAAADI. The ends lost 7 bases at V and 5 bases at J; junction bases unmatched: 12. The CDR3 extends over 15 amino acids. CDR3 nucleotide sequence: TGCGCCAGCACTATAAGGCAGGGGGCGGGGACTGAAGCTTTCTTT. The encoded protein is CASTIRQGAGTEAFF.

The chain has TRBV6-1 and TRBJ1-5; D unclear. The CDR3 has 15 residues. Germline values: CDR1 MNHNS, CDR2 SASEGT. Deletions cut 2 bases from V and 1 base from J, with 9 bases between. CDR3 in amino acids: CASSELGGSNQPQHF. In DNA, the CDR3 is TGTGCCAGCAGTGAATTGGGAGGGAGCAATCAGCCCCAGCATTTT.

The rearrangement joins TRBV19 to TRBJ1-3, with D possibly matching TRBD1 (6 bases). The CDR3 has 13 amino acids. The V and J ends lost 8 bases and 4 bases respectively, with 12 bases between them. Per germline, CDR1 LNHDA and CDR2 SQIVND (reference sequence). CDR3 amino acids: CASLGGFGNTIYF. CDR3 nucleotide sequence: TGTGCCAGTCTAGGGGGATTCGGAAACACCATATATTTT.

V usage is TRBV6-5 and J usage is TRBJ2-7; D uncertain. CDR3 size: 16 residues. The V gene's germline CDR1 is MNHEY and CDR2 SVGAGI. Trimming shortened V by 0 bases and J by 0 bases, and 12 bases separated the two germline ends. The CDR3 DNA follows: TGTGCCAGCAGTTACTCAAAACCCACCTACTCCTACGAGCAGTACTTC. This gives the protein CASSYSKPTYSYEQYF.

The rearrangement links TRBV5-1 to TRBJ1-1; weak D call: TRBD1 (6 bases). Trimming removed 0 bases from V and 10 bases from J, with 13 bases in between. The CDR3 sequence is 13 residues long. In germline, CDR1 is SGHRS, CDR2 YFSETQ. This CDR3 is CASSLVLGGGAFF. The CDR3, as DNA: TGCGCCAGCAGCTTGGTTCTGGGAGGGGGAGCTTTCTTT.

The chain carries TRBV27 and TRBJ2-1, with 9 bases identical to TRBD2. CDR3 length equals 16 residues. J was trimmed by 5 bases and V by 3 bases; bases with no gene match: 8. Germline-derived CDR1 and CDR2 are MNHEY and SMNVEV (reference sequence). The DNA for the CDR3 is TGTGCCAGCAGTTTGGCCCGGGCGGGGGGGAACAATGAGCAGTTCTTC. The encoded protein is CASSLARAGGNNEQFF.

The chain combines TRBV19 with TRBJ2-3; D might be TRBD2 (5 bases). The V and J ends lost 3 bases and 0 bases respectively, with 7 bases between them. Germline V gene data show CDR1 as LNHDA and CDR2 as SQIVND (reference sequence). CDR3 length equals 14 residues. CDR3 coding DNA: TGTGCCAGTAGTATCAGGACTAGCACAGATACGCAGTATTTT. This gives the protein CASSIRTSTDTQYF. Variable domain in full (rest from reference TRBV19 and TRBJ2-3): DGGITQSPKYLFRKEGQNVTLSCEQNLNHDAMYWYRQDPGQGLRLIYYSQIVNDFQKGDIAEGYSVSREKKESFPLTVTSAQKNPTAFYLCASSIRTSTDTQYFGPGTRLTVL.

The chain joins TRBV2 to TRBJ1-3, with TRBD1 matching 9 bases. The CDR3 length is 15 residues. The germline V gene has CDR1 SNHLY and CDR2 FYNNEI. V lost 6 bases, J lost 3 bases, and 6 bases stayed unmatched. The CDR3 reads CASRSTGGVGNTIYF. CDR3 DNA sequence: TGTGCCAGCAGGAGCACAGGGGGCGTTGGAAACACCATATATTTT.

The V call is TRBV4-2, the J call TRBJ2-5, with a weak D call TRBD1 (5 bases). CDR3 length: 15 residues. V lost 0 bases and J lost 5, with 13 bases in between. Germline CDR1 is LGHNA and CDR2 is YNFKEQ. CDR3 loop: CASSQDWSGAETQYF. In DNA, the CDR3 is TGTGCCAGCAGCCAAGATTGGAGTGGGGCGGAGACCCAGTACTTC.

The chain uses TRBV7-9 and TRBJ1-4; 7 nucleotides agree with TRBD1. Germline trimming cut 5 bases from V and 7 bases from J; bases unmatched to any gene: 10. The CDR3 is 15 residues long. Germline V CDR1 and CDR2: SEHNR, FQNEAQ (reference sequence). CDR3 amino acids: CASSVDRAKGEKLFF. Here the CDR3 DNA reads TGTGCCAGCAGCGTTGACAGGGCTAAGGGTGAAAAACTGTTTTTT. The full variable domain, completed using reference TRBV7-9 and TRBJ1-4, is DTGVSQNPRHKITKRGQNVTFRCDPISEHNRLYWYRQTLGQGPEFLTYFQNEAQLEKSRLLSDRFSAERPKGSFSTLEIQRTEQGDSAMYLCASSVDRAKGEKLFFGSGTQLSVL.

The chain couples TRBV5-1 to TRBJ1-4; 7 nucleotides line up with TRBD1. Germline V gene sequence: CDR1 SGHRS, CDR2 YFSETQ. Unmatched junction bases numbered 13, after V lost 4 bases and J lost 7 bases. The CDR3 loop spans 16 amino acids. The CDR3 protein is CASSLGTAAGGEKLFF. The CDR3 DNA reads as TGCGCCAGCAGCCTAGGGACAGCCGCGGGGGGTGAAAAACTGTTTTTT.

To note about this clone: This sample also contains other DNA sequences that code for the same CDR3. V and J are TRBV3-1 (or the pseudogene TRBV3-2) and TRBJ1-5, with D possibly matching TRBD1 (6 bases). CDR3 size: 15 residues. With 3 bases removed from V and 1 base from J, the gap between germline ends came to 10 bases. The germline CDR1 and CDR2 sequences are LGHDT and YNNKEL (reference sequence). CDR3 coding DNA: TGTGCCAGCAGCCAGGGAGGGGGGAGCAATCAGCCCCAGCATTTT. Amino acids: CASSQGGGSNQPQHF.

The gene calls are TRBV25-1 and TRBJ2-7; TRBD1 aligns across 9 bases. The J segment lost 1 base and the V segment lost 0 bases, leaving 1 base of the junction unmatched. The CDR3 sequence is 15 residues long. Per germline, CDR1 MGHDK and CDR2 SYGVNS. The CDR3 DNA reads TGTGCCAGCAGTGAATATGGGACAGGGTCCTACGAGCAGTACTTC. Its translation is CASSEYGTGSYEQYF.